What follows is one TCR beta chain and its context. The target antigen is unknown. Some clones are missing from TCRdb's copy, which holds only in-frame ones; the method was immunoSEQ multiplex PCR. The table has around 67,000 clones, about 90% seen once. This sample was taken from a study of OX40 agonist ivuxolimab in advanced cancers. Across the study: Patient treatment consisted of intravenous ivuxolimab administration every 2 weeks at 0.01 to 10 mg/kg. Prior therapy, whether anti-PD-1, anti-PD-L1 or anti-CTLA-4, was allowed, and more than 35% had some. Findings and limits, study-wide: Dose levels from 0.1 to 3.0 mg/kg saw CD4+ and CD8+ blood T cells expand clonally by week 6. Researchers report that CD8+ T cells had, on average, more expanded clones than CD4+.

Germline V lookup: CDR1 PRHDT, CDR2 FYEKMQ (reference sequence). This CDR3 is 15 amino acids long. The V end was cut by 3 bases, the J end by 5 bases, with 16 bases between. The specimen was CD4+ or CD8+ T cells sorted from blood, collected in a trial of the OX40 agonist ivuxolimab. The sequence came from an adult with an advanced solid tumor such as melanoma, head and neck, liver or kidney cancer. V gene TRBV13 combines with J gene TRBJ2-5; D might be TRBD2 (6 bases). The CDR3 sequence is CASSLVGQGGETQYF. In DNA, the CDR3 is TGTGCCAGCAGCTTGGTTGGGCAGGGAGGCGAGACCCAGTACTTC. Full variable domain (outside the CDR3, taken from reference TRBV13 and TRBJ2-5): AAGVIQSPRHLIKEKRETATLKCYPIPRHDTVYWYQQGPGQDPQFLISFYEKMQSDKGSIPDRFSAQQFSDYHSELNMSSLELGDSALYFCASSLVGQGGETQYFGPGTRLLVL.